The clone carrying this T cell receptor beta chain was counted ten times or more. Patients counted as stable if ophthalmopathy did not develop within 18 months. These patients, aged 18 to 65, had recently diagnosed hyperthyroidism lasting under 2 months. These data come from a study of T cells in Graves' hyperthyroidism and ophthalmopathy. Amplification of TCR beta CDR3 regions was performed using RNA transcripts as template. When the TCR CDR3 underwent first-round RT-PCR, the HTBI primer set was used. TCRdb re-called the multiplex PCR reads with MiXCR, one entry per CDR3 protein. The profile shows under 350,000 distinct CDR3 sequences, under 25% of them singletons. Germline V gene sequence: CDR1 MDHEN, CDR2 SYDVKM. Trimming took 5 bases from V and 4 from J, leaving 14 bases between them. The CDR3 is 15 residues long.

The source is a woman in her forties or fifties with Graves' hyperthyroidism. V is TRBV28 and J is TRBJ2-2, with D perhaps matching TRBD1 or TRBD2 (5 bases each). Input material: blood. This CDR3 reads CASSSPGTLTGELFF. CDR3 bases: TGTGCCAGCAGTAGTCCCGGGACGCTCACCGGGGAGCTGTTTTTT.